This TCR beta chain was recorded in a study of cytomegalovirus exposure and HLA in healthy donors. General study results and limits: High specificity and sensitivity for cytomegalovirus status were reported for the classifier. Immune exposure data for these donors was limited to CMV serostatus.

The V gene lost 5 bases and the J gene lost 0 bases, with 10 bases spanning the gap. The CDR3 spans 15 residues. The germline V gene has CDR1 SGHVS and CDR2 FNYEAQ. The primer mix had 60 Vbeta and 13 Jbeta primers. TCRdb's table, derived via immunoSEQ multiplex PCR, lists solely in-frame clones and lacks some. The table has under 200,000 clones, approximately 80% seen once; the top ten hold approximately 0.51%. In regard to this clone: Its antigen is not identified.

The chain couples TRBV7-6 to TRBJ2-2; possibly TRBD1 for D (6 bases). Source material: PBMCs. This clonotype was obtained from a woman between 50 and 59 years old in good health and CMV-seronegative. The CDR3 sequence is CASSQGSSNTGELFF. The CDR3 DNA reads TGTGCCAGCAGCCAGGGGTCCTCGAACACCGGGGAGCTGTTTTTT.